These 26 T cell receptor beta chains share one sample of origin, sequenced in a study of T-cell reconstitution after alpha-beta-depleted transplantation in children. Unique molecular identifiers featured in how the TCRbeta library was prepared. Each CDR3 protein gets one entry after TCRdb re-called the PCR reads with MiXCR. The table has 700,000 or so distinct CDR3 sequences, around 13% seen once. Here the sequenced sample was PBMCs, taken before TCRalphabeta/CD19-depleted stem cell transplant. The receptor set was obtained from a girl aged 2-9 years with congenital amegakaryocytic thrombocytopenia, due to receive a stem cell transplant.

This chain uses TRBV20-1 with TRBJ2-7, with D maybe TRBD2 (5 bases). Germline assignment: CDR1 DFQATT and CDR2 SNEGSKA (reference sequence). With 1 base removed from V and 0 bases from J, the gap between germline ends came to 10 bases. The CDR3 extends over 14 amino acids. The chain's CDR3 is CSARVAGSSYEQYF. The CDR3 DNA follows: TGCAGTGCTAGAGTGGCGGGCAGCTCCTACGAGCAGTACTTC.

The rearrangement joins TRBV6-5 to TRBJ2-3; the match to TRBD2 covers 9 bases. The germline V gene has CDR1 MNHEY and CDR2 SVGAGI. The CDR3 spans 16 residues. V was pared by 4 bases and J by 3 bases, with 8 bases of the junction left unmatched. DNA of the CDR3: TGTGCCAGCAGTTCTAGCGGGATGGGGGAAACAGATACGCAGTATTTT. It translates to CASSSSGMGETDTQYF.

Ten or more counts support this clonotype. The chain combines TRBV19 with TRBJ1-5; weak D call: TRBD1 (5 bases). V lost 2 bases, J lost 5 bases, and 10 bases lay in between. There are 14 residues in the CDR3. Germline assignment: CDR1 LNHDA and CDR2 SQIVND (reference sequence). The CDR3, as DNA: TGTGCCAGTAGTATACAGGGCAGGGATCAGCCCCAGCATTTT. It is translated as CASSIQGRDQPQHF.

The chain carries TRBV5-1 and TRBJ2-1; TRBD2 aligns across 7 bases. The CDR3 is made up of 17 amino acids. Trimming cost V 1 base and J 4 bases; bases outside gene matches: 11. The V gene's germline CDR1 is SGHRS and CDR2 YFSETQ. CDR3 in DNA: TGCGCCAGCAGCTTGACTGGAGTCAAGCGGGGATACAATGAGCAGTTCTTC. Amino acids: CASSLTGVKRGYNEQFF.

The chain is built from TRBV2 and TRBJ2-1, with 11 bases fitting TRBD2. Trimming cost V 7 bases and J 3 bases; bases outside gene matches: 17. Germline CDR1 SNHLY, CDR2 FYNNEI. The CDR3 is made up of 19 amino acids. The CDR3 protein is CASNVNLVSSGRGYNEQFF. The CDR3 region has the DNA TGTGCCAGCAACGTGAACTTGGTTAGTAGCGGGAGGGGCTACAATGAGCAGTTCTTC.

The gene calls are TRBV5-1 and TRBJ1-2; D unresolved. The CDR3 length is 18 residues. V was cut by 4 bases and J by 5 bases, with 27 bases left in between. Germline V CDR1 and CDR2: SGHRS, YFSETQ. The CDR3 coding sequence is TGCGCCAGCAGCCGGCTTTTTTACACCAACACCCCGGGGTATGGCTACACCTTC. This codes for CASSRLFYTNTPGYGYTF.

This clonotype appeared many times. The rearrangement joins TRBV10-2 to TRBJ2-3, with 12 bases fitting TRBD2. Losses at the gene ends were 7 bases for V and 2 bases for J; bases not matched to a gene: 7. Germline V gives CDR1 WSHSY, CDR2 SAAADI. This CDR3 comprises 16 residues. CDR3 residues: CASTEGLAGFTDTQYF. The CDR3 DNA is TGCGCCAGCACTGAAGGACTAGCGGGATTCACAGATACGCAGTATTTT.

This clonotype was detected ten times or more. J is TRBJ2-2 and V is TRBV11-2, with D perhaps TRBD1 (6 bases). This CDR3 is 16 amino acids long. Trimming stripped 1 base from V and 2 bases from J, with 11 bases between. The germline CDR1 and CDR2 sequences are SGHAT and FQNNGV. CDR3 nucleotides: TGTGCCAGCAGCTTAGGCCCCGGGACAAACACCGGGGAGCTGTTTTTT. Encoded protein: CASSLGPGTNTGELFF.

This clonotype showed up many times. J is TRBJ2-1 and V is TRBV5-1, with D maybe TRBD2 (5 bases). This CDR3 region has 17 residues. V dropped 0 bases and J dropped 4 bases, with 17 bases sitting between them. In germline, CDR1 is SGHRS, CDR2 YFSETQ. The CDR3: CASSLAGIGLKYNEQFF. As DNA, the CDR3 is TGCGCCAGCAGCTTGGCGGGGATTGGCCTAAAATACAATGAGCAGTTCTTC.

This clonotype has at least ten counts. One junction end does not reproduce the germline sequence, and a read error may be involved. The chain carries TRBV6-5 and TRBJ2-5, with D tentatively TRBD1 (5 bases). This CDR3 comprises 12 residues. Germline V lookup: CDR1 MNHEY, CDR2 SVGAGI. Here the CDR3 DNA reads TGTGCCAGCAGTAACTCAGGGGAGACCCAGTACTTC. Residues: CASSNSGETQYF.

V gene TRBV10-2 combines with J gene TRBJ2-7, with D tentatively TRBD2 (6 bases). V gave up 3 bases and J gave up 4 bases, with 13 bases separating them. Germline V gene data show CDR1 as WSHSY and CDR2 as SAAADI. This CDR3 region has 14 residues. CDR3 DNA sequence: TGCGCCAGCAGTGATGCAGGGACTTTGTACGAGCAGTACTTC. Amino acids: CASSDAGTLYEQYF.

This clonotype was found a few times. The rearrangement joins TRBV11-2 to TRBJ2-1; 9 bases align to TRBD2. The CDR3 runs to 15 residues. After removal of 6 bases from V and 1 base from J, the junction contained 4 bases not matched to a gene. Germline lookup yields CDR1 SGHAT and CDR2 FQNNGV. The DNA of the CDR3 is TGTGCCAGCAGGAGCCTAGCGGGATCCTACAATGAGCAGTTCTTC. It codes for CASRSLAGSYNEQFF.

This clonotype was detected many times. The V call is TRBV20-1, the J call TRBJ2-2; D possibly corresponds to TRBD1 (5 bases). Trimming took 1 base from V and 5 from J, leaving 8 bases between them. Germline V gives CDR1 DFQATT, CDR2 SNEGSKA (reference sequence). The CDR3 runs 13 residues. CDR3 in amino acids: CSARAPGTGELFF. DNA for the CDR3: TGCAGTGCTAGAGCTCCAGGGACCGGGGAGCTGTTTTTT.

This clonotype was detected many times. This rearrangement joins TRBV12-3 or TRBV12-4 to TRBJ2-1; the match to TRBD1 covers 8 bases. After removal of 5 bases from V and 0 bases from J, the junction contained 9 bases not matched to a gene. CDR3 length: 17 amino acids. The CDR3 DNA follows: TGTGCCAGCAGTCTATACAGGGGGAGAAGCTCCTACAATGAGCAGTTCTTC. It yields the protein CASSLYRGRSSYNEQFF.

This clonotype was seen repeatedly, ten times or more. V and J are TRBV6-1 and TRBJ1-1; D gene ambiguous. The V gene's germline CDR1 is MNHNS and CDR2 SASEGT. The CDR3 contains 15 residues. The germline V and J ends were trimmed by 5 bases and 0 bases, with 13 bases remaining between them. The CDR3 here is CASSPSTRMNTEAFF. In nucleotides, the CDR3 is TGTGCCAGCAGTCCATCCACCCGGATGAACACTGAAGCTTTCTTT.

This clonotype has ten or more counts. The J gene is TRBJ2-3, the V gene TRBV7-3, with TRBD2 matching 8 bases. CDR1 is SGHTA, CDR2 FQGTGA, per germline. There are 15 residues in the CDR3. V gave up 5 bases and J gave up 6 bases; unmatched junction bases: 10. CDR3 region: CASSLGAGVSDTQYF. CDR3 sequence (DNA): TGTGCCAGCAGCCTCGGAGCGGGAGTCTCGGATACGCAGTATTTT. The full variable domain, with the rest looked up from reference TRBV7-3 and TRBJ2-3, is GAGVSQTPSNKVTEKGKYVELRCDPISGHTALYWYRQSLGQGPEFLIYFQGTGAADDSGLPNDRFFAVRPEGSVSTLKIQRTERGDSAVYLCASSLGAGVSDTQYFGPGTRLTVL.

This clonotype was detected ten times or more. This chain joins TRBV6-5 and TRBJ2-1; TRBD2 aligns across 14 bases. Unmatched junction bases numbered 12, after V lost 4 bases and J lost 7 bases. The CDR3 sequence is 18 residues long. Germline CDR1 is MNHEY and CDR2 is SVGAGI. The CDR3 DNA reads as TGTGCCAGCAGTTCAGTCCCGGGACTAGCGGGAGCGTGGAATGAGCAGTTCTTC. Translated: CASSSVPGLAGAWNEQFF.

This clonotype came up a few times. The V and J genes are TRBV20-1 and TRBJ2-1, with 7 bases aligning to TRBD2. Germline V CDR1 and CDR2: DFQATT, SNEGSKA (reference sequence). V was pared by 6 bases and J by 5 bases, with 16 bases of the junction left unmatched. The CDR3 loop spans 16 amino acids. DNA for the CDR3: TGCAGTGCACTTCGCCCGGGTGGGAGGGCTGACAATGAGCAGTTCTTC. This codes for CSALRPGGRADNEQFF.

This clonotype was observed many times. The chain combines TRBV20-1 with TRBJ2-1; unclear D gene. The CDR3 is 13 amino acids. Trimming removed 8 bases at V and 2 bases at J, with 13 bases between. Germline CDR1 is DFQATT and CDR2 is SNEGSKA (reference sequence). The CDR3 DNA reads TGCAGTCTTAGTCCTGAGGCCTACAATGAGCAGTTCTTC. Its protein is CSLSPEAYNEQFF.

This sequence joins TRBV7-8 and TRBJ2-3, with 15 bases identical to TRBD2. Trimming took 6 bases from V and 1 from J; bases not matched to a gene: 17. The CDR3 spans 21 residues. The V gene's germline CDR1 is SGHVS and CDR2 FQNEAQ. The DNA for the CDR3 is TGTGCCAGCAGTCAAGCCTTGGGACTAGCGGGAGGCCGGGAAGGCACAGATACGCAGTATTTT. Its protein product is CASSQALGLAGGREGTDTQYF.

As DNA, the CDR3 is TGCGCCAGCAGCTTGGAGGTGAGAGGGACCCAGTACTTC. Translated: CASSLEVRGTQYF. The chain links TRBV5-1 to TRBJ2-5; D remains ambiguous. V lost 0 bases, J lost 7 bases, and 10 bases lay in between. Germline CDR1 is SGHRS and CDR2 is YFSETQ. The CDR3 length is 13 residues. Full variable domain (rest looked up from reference TRBV5-1 and TRBJ2-5): KAGVTQTPRYLIKTRGQQVTLSCSPISGHRSVSWYQQTPGQGLQFLFEYFSETQRNKGNFPGRFSGRQFSNSRSEMNVSTLELGDSALYLCASSLEVRGTQYFGPGTRLLVL.

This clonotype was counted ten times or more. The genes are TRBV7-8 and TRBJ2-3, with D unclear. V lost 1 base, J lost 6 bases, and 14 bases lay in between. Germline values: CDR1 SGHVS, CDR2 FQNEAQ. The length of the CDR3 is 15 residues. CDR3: CASSLGGVSSDTQYF. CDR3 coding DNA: TGTGCCAGCAGCTTAGGAGGCGTCTCGTCCGATACGCAGTATTTT.

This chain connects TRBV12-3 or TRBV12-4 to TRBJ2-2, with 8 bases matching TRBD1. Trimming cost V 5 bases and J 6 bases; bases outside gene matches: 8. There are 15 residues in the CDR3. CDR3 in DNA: TGTGCCAGCAGTCTAGGGACAGGTTTCCCCGGGGAGCTGTTTTTT. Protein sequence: CASSLGTGFPGELFF.

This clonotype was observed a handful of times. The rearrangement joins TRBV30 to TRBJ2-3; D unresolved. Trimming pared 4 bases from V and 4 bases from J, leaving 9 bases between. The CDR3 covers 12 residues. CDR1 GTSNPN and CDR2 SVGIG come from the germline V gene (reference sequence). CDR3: CAWTAVPDTQYF. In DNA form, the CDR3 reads TGTGCCTGGACCGCGGTCCCAGATACGCAGTATTTT.

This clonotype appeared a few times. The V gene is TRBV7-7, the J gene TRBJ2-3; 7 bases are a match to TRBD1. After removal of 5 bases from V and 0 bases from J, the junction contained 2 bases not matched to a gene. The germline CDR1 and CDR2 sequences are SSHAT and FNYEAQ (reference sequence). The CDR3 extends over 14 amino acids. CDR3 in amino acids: CASSEGGSTDTQYF. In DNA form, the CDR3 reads TGTGCCAGCAGCGAAGGGGGCAGCACAGATACGCAGTATTTT. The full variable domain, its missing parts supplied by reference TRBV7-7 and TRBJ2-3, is GAGVSQSPRYKVTKRGQDVTLRCDPISSHATLYWYQQALGQGPEFLTYFNYEAQPDKSGLPSDRFSAERPEGSISTLTIQRTEQRDSAMYRCASSEGGSTDTQYFGPGTRLTVL.

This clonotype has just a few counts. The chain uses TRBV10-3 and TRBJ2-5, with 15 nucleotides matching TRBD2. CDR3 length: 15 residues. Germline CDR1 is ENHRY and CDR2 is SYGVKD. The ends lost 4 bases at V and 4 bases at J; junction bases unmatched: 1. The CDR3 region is CAISGGLAGGETQYF. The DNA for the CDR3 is TGTGCCATCAGTGGGGGACTAGCGGGAGGAGAGACCCAGTACTTC.